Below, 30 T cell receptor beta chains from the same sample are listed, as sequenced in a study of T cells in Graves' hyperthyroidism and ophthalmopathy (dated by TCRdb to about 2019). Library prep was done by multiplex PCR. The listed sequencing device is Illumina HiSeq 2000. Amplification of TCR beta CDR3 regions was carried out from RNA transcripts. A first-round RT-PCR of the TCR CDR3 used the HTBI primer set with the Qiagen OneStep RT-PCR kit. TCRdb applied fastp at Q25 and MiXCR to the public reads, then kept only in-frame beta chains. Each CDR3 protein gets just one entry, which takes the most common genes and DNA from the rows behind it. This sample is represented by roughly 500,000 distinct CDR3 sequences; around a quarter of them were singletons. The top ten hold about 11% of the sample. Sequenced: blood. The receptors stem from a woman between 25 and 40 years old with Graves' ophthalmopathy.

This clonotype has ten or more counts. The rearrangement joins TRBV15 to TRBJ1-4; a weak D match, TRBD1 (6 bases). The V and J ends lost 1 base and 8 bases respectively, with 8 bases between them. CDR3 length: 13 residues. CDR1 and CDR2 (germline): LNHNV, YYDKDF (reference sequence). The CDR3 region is CATSRAGAEKLFF. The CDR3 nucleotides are TGTGCCACCAGCAGAGCGGGGGCAGAAAAACTGTTTTTT.

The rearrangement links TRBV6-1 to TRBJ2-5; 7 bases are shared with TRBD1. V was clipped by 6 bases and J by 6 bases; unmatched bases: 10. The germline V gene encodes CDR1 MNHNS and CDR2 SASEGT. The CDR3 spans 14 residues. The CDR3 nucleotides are TGTGCCAGCAGGGGAGACAGGGTTCAAAAGACCCAGTACTTC. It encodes CASRGDRVQKTQYF.

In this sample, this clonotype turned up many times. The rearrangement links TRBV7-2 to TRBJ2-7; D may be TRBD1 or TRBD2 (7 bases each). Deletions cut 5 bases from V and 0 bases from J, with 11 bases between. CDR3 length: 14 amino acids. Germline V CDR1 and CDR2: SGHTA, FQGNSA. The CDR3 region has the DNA TGTGCCAGCAGCCAGGGGGGGAGCTCCTACGAGCAGTACTTC. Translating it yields CASSQGGSSYEQYF.

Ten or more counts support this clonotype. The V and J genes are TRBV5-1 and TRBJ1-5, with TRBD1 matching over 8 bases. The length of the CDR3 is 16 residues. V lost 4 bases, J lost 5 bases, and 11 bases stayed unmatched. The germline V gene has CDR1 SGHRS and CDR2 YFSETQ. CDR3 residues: CASSPRTGHLDQPQHF. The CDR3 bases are TGCGCCAGCAGCCCTCGGACAGGGCATTTGGATCAGCCCCAGCATTTT.

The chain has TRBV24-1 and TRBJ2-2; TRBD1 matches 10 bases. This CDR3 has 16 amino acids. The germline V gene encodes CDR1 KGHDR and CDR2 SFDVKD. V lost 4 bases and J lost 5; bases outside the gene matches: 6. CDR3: CATSDQDRGNTGELFF. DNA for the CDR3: TGTGCCACCAGTGACCAGGACAGGGGGAATACCGGGGAGCTGTTTTTT.

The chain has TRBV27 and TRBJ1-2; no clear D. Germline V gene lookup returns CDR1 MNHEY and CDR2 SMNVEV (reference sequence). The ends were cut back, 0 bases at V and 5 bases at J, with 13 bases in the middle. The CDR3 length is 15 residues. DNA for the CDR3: TGTGCCAGCAGTTTATCGTACGGCAGAACATATGGCTACACCTTC. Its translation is CASSLSYGRTYGYTF.

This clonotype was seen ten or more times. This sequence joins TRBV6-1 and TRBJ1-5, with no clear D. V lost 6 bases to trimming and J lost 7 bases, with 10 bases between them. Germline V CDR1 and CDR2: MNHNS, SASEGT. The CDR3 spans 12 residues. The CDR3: CASSPNTQPQHF. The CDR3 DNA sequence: TGTGCCAGCAGCCCGAACACCCAGCCCCAGCATTTT.

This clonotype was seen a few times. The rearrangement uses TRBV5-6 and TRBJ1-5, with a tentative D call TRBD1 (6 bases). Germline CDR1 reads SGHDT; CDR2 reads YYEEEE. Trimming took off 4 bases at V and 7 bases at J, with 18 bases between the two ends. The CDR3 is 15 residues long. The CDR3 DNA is TGTGCCAGCAGCGGGAGGGACGGGGGCGGGCAGCCCCAGCATTTT. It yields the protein CASSGRDGGGQPQHF.

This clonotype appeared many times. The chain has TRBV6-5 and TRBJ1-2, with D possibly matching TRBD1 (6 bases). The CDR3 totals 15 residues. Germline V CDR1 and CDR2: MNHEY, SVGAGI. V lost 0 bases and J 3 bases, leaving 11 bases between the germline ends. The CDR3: CASSYSTGYDYGYTF. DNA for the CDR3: TGTGCCAGCAGTTACTCCACAGGGTACGACTATGGCTACACCTTC.

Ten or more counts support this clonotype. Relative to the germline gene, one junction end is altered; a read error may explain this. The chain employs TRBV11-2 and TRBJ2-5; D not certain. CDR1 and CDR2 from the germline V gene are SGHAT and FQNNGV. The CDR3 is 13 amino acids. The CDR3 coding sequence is TGTGCCAGCAGCCTAGACTACCAAGAGACCCAGTACTTC. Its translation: CASSLDYQETQYF.

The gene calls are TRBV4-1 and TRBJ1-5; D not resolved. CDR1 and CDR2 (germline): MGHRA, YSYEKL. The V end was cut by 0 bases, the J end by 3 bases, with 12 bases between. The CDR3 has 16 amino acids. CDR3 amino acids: CASSQEQQMPNQPQHF. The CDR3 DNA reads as TGCGCCAGCAGCCAAGAACAACAGATGCCCAATCAGCCCCAGCATTTT.

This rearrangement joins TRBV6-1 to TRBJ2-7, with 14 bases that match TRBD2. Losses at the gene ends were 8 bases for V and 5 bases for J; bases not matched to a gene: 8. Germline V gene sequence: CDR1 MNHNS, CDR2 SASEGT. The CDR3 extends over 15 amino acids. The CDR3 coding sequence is TGTGCCAGCGCCCCCGGGACTAGCGGGAGACACGAGCAGTACTTC. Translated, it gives CASAPGTSGRHEQYF.

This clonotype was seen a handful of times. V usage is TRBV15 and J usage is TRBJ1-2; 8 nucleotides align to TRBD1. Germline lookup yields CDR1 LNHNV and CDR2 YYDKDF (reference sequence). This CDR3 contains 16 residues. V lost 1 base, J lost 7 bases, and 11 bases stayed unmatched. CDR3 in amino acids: CATSRGPGGSHRGYTF. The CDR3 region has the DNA TGTGCCACCAGCAGAGGTCCAGGGGGCTCCCACCGTGGCTACACCTTC.

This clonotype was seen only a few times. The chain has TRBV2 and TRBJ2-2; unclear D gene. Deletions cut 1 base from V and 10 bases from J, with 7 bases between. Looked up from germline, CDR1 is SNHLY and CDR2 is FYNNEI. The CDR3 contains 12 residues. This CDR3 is CASSEEVEELFF. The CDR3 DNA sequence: TGTGCCAGCAGTGAAGAGGTTGAGGAGCTGTTTTTT. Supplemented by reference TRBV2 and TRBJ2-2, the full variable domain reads EPEVTQTPSHQVTQMGQEVILRCVPISNHLYFYWYRQILGQKVEFLVSFYNNEISEKSEIFDDQFSVERPDGSNFTLKIRSTKLEDSAMYFCASSEEVEELFFGEGSRLTVL.

The CDR3 region has the DNA TGTGCCAGCGGATTAGTTGGCGGGGGCAATGAGCAGTTCTTC. Protein sequence: CASGLVGGGNEQFF. This rearrangement joins TRBV27 to TRBJ2-1; 7 bases align to TRBD2. V was clipped by 8 bases and J by 6 bases; unmatched bases: 10. The CDR3 totals 14 residues. CDR1 is MNHEY and CDR2 is SMNVEV in the germline V gene (reference sequence).

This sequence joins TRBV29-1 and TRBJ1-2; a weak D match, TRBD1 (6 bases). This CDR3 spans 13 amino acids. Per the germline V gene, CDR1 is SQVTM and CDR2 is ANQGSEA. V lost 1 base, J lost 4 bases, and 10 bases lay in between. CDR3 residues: CSVEGQGIYGYTF. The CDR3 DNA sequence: TGCAGCGTTGAAGGGCAGGGGATCTATGGCTACACCTTC.

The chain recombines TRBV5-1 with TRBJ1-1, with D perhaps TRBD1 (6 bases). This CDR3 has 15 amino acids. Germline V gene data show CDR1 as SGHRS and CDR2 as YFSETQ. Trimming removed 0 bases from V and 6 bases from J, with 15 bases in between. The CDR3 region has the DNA TGCGCCAGCAGCTTGGTCCCGGGGGCGCCCCCTGAAGCTTTCTTT. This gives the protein CASSLVPGAPPEAFF.

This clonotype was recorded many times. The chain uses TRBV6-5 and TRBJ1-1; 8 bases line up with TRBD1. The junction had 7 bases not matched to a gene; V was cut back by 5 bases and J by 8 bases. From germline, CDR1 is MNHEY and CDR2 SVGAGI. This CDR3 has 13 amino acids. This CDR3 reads CASSHYRDREAFF. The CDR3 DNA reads TGTGCCAGCAGTCACTACCGGGACAGGGAAGCTTTCTTT.

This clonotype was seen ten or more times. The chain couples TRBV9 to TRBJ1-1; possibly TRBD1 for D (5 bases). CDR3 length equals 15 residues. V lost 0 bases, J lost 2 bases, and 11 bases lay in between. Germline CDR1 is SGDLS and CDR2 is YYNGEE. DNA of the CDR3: TGTGCCAGCAGCGTAGTGGGGGAACTAAACACTGAAGCTTTCTTT. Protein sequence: CASSVVGELNTEAFF.

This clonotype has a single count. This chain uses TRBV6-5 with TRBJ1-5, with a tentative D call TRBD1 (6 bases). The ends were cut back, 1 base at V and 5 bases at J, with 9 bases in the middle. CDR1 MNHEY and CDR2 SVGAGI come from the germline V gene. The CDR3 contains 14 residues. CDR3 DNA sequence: TGTGCCAGCAGTTACTATGGGGGCGATCAGCCCCAGCATTTT. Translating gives CASSYYGGDQPQHF.

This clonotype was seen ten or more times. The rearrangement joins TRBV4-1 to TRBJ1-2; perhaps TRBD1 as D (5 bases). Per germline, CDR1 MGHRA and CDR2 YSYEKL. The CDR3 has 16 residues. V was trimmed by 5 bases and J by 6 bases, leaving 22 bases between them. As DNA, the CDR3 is TGCGCCAGCAGCTCCTCCTATAGGGACCTAGGCGATGGCTACACCTTC. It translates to CASSSSYRDLGDGYTF.

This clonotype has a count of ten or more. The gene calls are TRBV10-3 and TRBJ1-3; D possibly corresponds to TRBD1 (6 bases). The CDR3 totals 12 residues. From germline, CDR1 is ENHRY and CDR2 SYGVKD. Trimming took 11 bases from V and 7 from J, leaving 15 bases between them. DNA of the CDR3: TGTGCCGCGGGCTCTCAGGGGAACACCATATATTTT. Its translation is CAAGSQGNTIYF.

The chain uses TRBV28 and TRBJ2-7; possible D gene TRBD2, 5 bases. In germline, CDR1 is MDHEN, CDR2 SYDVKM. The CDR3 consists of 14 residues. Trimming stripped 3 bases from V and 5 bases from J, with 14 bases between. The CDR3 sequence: CASSLPGTYHEQYF. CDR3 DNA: TGTGCCAGCAGTTTGCCGGGAACCTACCACGAGCAGTACTTC. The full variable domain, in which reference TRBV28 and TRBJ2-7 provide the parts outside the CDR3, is DVKVTQSSRYLVKRTGEKVFLECVQDMDHENMFWYRQDPGLGLRLIYFSYDVKMKEKGDIPEGYSVSREKKERFSLILESASTNQTSMYLCASSLPGTYHEQYFGPGTRLTVT.

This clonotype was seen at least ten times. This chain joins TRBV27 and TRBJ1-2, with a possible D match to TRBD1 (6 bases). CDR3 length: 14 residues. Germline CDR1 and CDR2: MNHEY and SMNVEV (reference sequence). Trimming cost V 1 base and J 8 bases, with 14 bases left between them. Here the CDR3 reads CASSLLGQGSGYTF. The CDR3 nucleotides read TGTGCCAGCAGTTTATTAGGGCAGGGGTCGGGCTACACCTTC.

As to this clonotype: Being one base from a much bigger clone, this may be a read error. CDR3: CASSPGRQTGDTIYF. CDR3 nucleotides: TGTGCCAGCAGCCCGGGGCGGCAGACTGGAGACACCATATATTTT. The gene calls are TRBV12-3 or TRBV12-4 and TRBJ1-3, with D perhaps TRBD1 (5 bases). The CDR3 spans 15 residues.

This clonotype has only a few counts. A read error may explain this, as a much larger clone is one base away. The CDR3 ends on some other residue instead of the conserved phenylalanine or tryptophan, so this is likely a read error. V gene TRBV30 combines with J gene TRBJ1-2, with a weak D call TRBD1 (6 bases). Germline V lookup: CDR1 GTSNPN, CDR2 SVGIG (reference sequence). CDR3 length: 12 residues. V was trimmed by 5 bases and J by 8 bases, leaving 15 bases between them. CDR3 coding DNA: TGTGCCTGGGCAACACAGGGTGGCGGCTACACCCTC. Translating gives CAWATQGGGYTL.

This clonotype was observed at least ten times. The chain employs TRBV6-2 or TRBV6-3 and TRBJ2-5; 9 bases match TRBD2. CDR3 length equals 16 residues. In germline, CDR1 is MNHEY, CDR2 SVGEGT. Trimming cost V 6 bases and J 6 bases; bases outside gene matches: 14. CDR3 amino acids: CASSPRGGGVEKTQYF. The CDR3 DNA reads TGTGCCAGCAGCCCCCGGGGCGGGGGGGTGGAGAAGACCCAGTACTTC.

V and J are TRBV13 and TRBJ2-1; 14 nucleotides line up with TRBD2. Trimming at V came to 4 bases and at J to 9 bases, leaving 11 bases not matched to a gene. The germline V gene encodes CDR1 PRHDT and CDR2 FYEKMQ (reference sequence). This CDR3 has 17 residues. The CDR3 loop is CASSSKPTSGGALEQFF. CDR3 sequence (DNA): TGTGCCAGCAGCTCTAAACCGACTAGCGGGGGGGCCCTTGAGCAGTTCTTC. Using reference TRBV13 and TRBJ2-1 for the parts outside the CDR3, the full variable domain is AAGVIQSPRHLIKEKRETATLKCYPIPRHDTVYWYQQGPGQDPQFLISFYEKMQSDKGSIPDRFSAQQFSDYHSELNMSSLELGDSALYFCASSSKPTSGGALEQFFGPGTRLTVL.

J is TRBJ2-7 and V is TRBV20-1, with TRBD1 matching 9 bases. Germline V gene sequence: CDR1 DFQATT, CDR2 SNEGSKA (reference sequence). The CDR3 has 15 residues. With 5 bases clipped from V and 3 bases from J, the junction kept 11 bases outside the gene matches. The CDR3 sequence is CSAYTGTGQSYEQYF. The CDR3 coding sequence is TGCAGTGCTTACACCGGGACAGGGCAGAGCTACGAGCAGTACTTC.

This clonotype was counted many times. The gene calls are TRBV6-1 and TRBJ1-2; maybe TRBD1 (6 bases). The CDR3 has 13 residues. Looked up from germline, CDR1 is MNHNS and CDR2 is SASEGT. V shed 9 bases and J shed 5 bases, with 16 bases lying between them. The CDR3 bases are TGTGCCAGTCTGGGGGCGAACTCTTATGGCTACACCTTC. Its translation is CASLGANSYGYTF.